The rows below give T cell receptor beta chains drawn from one sample of a study of memory CD4+ T cells and cytomegalovirus serostatus. TCRdb's table, derived via immunoSEQ multiplex PCR, lists solely in-frame clones and lacks some. The profile shows 46,000 or so clones, around four fifths of them singletons. Sequencing was carried out using memory CD4+ T cells from blood. These TCRs come from an adult in good health and CMV-seronegative. Each CDR3 is given with its conserved first and last residue. A D gene is named only where the DNA matches it firmly. Size is stated for part of the rows, as once, few or many counts, or as a class when the clone is expanded.

CDR3 protein: CASSSGWYQPQHF
CDR3 DNA: TGTGCCAGCAGTTCAGGATGGTATCAGCCCCAGCATTTT
V gene: TRBV28
D gene: NA
clone size: NA
J gene: TRBJ1-5

CDR3 protein: CASSLLGGESPLHF
CDR3 DNA: TGTGCCAGCTCCCTTCTGGGGGGCGAGTCACCCCTCCACTTT
V gene: TRBV18
D gene: NA
clone size: NA
J gene: TRBJ1-6

CDR3 protein: CASNPQRGGLGETQYF
CDR3 DNA: TGTGCCAGCAACCCCCAGCGGGGGGGCCTAGGGGAGACCCAGTACTTC
V gene: TRBV2
D gene: TRBD2
clone size: NA
J gene: TRBJ2-5

CDR3 protein: CASSFDKDLGGYTF
CDR3 DNA: TGTGCCAGCAGTTTTGATAAAGACTTAGGTGGCTACACCTTC
V gene: TRBV27
D gene: NA
clone size: once
J gene: TRBJ1-2

CDR3 protein: CAWTGLTSYEQYF
CDR3 DNA: TGTGCCTGGACAGGGCTTACCTCCTACGAGCAGTACTTC
V gene: TRBV30
D gene: NA
clone size: NA
J gene: TRBJ2-7

CDR3 protein: CATSRDKSSYYGYTF
CDR3 DNA: TGTGCCACCAGCAGAGATAAGAGTTCCTACTATGGCTACACCTTC
V gene: TRBV15
D gene: NA
clone size: NA
J gene: TRBJ1-2

CDR3 protein: CASSIVPGGAGPQHF
CDR3 DNA: TGTGCCAGTAGTATAGTCCCTGGGGGCGCGGGGCCCCAGCATTTT
V gene: TRBV19
D gene: NA
clone size: NA
J gene: TRBJ1-5

CDR3 protein: CASSLRGGGTGNTIYF
CDR3 DNA: TGTGCCAGCAGTTTAAGAGGGGGGGGGACTGGAAACACCATATATTTT
V gene: TRBV27
D gene: NA
clone size: NA
J gene: TRBJ1-3

CDR3 protein: CASSLERLAAETQYF
CDR3 DNA: TGCGCCAGCAGCTTGGAGCGACTAGCAGCGGAGACCCAGTACTTC
V gene: TRBV5-1
D gene: TRBD2
clone size: NA
J gene: TRBJ2-5

CDR3 protein: CASSKTYEQYF
CDR3 DNA: TGTGCCAGCAGCAAAACCTACGAGCAGTACTTC
V gene: TRBV7-2
D gene: NA
clone size: NA
J gene: TRBJ2-7

CDR3 protein: CASSLTPAGVNEQFF
CDR3 DNA: TGTGCCAGCAGCTTAACGCCGGCGGGGGTCAATGAGCAGTTCTTC
V gene: TRBV7-3
D gene: TRBD2
clone size: NA
J gene: TRBJ2-1

CDR3 protein: CASTPGTGAGEQYF
CDR3 DNA: TGCGCCAGCACCCCTGGGACAGGGGCTGGCGAGCAGTACTTC
V gene: TRBV4-1
D gene: TRBD1
clone size: NA
J gene: TRBJ2-7

CDR3 protein: CASSLAGGWSGNTIYF
CDR3 DNA: TGTGCCAGCAGCTTAGCGGGAGGGTGGTCCGGAAACACCATATATTTT
V gene: TRBV7-2
D gene: NA
clone size: NA
J gene: TRBJ1-3

CDR3 protein: CSVGMTYEQYF
CDR3 DNA: TGCAGCGTGGGAATGACCTACGAGCAGTACTTC
V gene: TRBV29-1
D gene: NA
clone size: few
J gene: TRBJ2-7

CDR3 protein: CASSLTVEQFF
CDR3 DNA: TGTGCCAGCAGCCTCACAGTTGAGCAGTTCTTC
V gene: TRBV6-5
D gene: NA
clone size: NA
J gene: TRBJ2-1

CDR3 protein: CASSLGGPANQPQHF
CDR3 DNA: TGTGCCAGCAGCTTAGGTGGTCCTGCCAATCAGCCCCAGCATTTT
V gene: TRBV11-2
D gene: NA
clone size: NA
J gene: TRBJ1-5

CDR3 protein: CASSLEGQGALEQYF
CDR3 DNA: TGTGCCAGCAGCTTAGAGGGACAGGGGGCTCTCGAGCAGTACTTC
V gene: TRBV7-2
D gene: TRBD1
clone size: few
J gene: TRBJ2-7

CDR3 protein: CASSPTSDYNEQFF
CDR3 DNA: TGTGCCAGCAGCCCGACTAGCGACTACAATGAGCAGTTCTTC
V gene: TRBV2
D gene: TRBD2
clone size: few
J gene: TRBJ2-1

CDR3 protein: CASSMRQGASNQPQHF
CDR3 DNA: TGTGCCAGTAGTATGCGACAGGGGGCGAGCAATCAGCCCCAGCATTTT
V gene: TRBV19
D gene: TRBD1
clone size: NA
J gene: TRBJ1-5

CDR3 protein: CASSLSSWTASSGNTIYF
CDR3 DNA: TGTGCCAGCAGTTTATCGTCTTGGACGGCGAGCTCTGGAAACACCATATATTTT
V gene: TRBV27
D gene: NA
clone size: NA
J gene: TRBJ1-3

CDR3 protein: CASSPQGSTGNTIYF
CDR3 DNA: TGTGCCAGCAGCCCACAGGGTTCGACTGGAAACACCATATATTTT
V gene: TRBV6-5
D gene: NA
clone size: NA
J gene: TRBJ1-3

CDR3 protein: CASSRLTSGGYNEQFF
CDR3 DNA: TGTGCCAGCAGCCGCCTTACTAGCGGGGGGTACAATGAGCAGTTCTTC
V gene: TRBV4-2
D gene: TRBD2
clone size: NA
J gene: TRBJ2-1

CDR3 protein: CASSEGKQDKYEQYF
CDR3 DNA: TGTGCCAGCAGTGAGGGGAAGCAGGACAAATACGAGCAGTACTTC
V gene: TRBV2
D gene: NA
clone size: NA
J gene: TRBJ2-7

CDR3 protein: CASSDRAGGEKLFF
CDR3 DNA: TGTGCCAGCAGTGACCGAGCGGGAGGCGAAAAACTGTTTTTT
V gene: TRBV6-4
D gene: NA
clone size: NA
J gene: TRBJ1-4

CDR3 protein: CASHNAGTPPLELFF
CDR3 DNA: TGTGCCAGCCACAACGCGGGGACACCTCCGTTGGAGCTGTTTTTT
V gene: TRBV28
D gene: NA
clone size: NA
J gene: TRBJ2-2

CDR3 protein: CASSDGQGNSPLHF
CDR3 DNA: TGTGCCAGCAGTGATGGGCAGGGCAATTCACCCCTCCACTTT
V gene: TRBV2
D gene: NA
clone size: few
J gene: TRBJ1-6

CDR3 protein: CASSLGTGPGNYGYTF
CDR3 DNA: TGCGCCAGCAGCTTGGGGACAGGGCCCGGTAACTATGGCTACACCTTC
V gene: TRBV5-1
D gene: TRBD1
clone size: NA
J gene: TRBJ1-2

CDR3 protein: CASRVSGTGQGYTF
CDR3 DNA: TGTGCCAGCAGGGTATCCGGGACGGGGCAAGGCTACACCTTC
V gene: TRBV6-1
D gene: NA
clone size: few
J gene: TRBJ1-2

CDR3 protein: CASSLGNRGRSYEQYF
CDR3 DNA: TGTGCCAGCAGCTTAGGCAACAGGGGGAGATCCTACGAGCAGTACTTC
V gene: TRBV7-6
D gene: TRBD1
clone size: NA
J gene: TRBJ2-7

CDR3 protein: CASSKWKGEGETQYF
CDR3 DNA: TGTGCCAGCAGCAAATGGAAAGGGGAAGGGGAGACCCAGTACTTC
V gene: TRBV7-2
D gene: NA
clone size: NA
J gene: TRBJ2-5

CDR3 protein: CASTGDRGNNSPLHF
CDR3 DNA: TGTGCCAGCACCGGGGACAGGGGGAATAATTCACCCCTCCACTTT
V gene: TRBV2
D gene: TRBD1
clone size: NA
J gene: TRBJ1-6

CDR3 protein: CASTTGPWGGYTF
CDR3 DNA: TGTGCCAGCACCACGGGCCCCTGGGGTGGCTACACCTTC
V gene: TRBV6-5
D gene: NA
clone size: NA
J gene: TRBJ1-2

CDR3 protein: CASSWGPRAGNTIYF
CDR3 DNA: TGTGCCAGCAGTTGGGGCCCACGGGCCGGAAACACCATATATTTT
V gene: TRBV6-5
D gene: NA
clone size: NA
J gene: TRBJ1-3

CDR3 protein: CASSARVGVPSF
CDR3 DNA: TGTGCCAGCAGCGCCAGGGTAGGGGTCCCAAGCTTC
V gene: TRBV2
D gene: NA
clone size: NA
J gene: TRBJ1-2

CDR3 protein: CASSWGRNQPQHF
CDR3 DNA: TGTGCCAGCAGTTGGGGGCGGAATCAGCCCCAGCATTTT
V gene: TRBV6-6
D gene: NA
clone size: NA
J gene: TRBJ1-5

CDR3 protein: CASSPQGRNTGELFF
CDR3 DNA: TGTGCCAGCTCACCTCAGGGGCGCAACACCGGGGAGCTGTTTTTT
V gene: TRBV18
D gene: NA
clone size: once
J gene: TRBJ2-2

CDR3 protein: CASSAQGGTEAFF
CDR3 DNA: TGTGCCAGCAGTGCCCAGGGAGGCACTGAAGCTTTCTTT
V gene: TRBV6-1
D gene: NA
clone size: NA
J gene: TRBJ1-1

CDR3 protein: CASSLSGGGTAQDTQYF
CDR3 DNA: TGTGCCAGCAGCTTATCGGGCGGAGGGACAGCCCAAGATACGCAGTATTTT
V gene: TRBV11-2
D gene: NA
clone size: few
J gene: TRBJ2-3

CDR3 protein: CASSAQQGARDSPLHF
CDR3 DNA: TGTGCCAGCAGTGCACAACAGGGGGCGCGTGATTCACCCCTCCACTTT
V gene: TRBV6-6
D gene: TRBD1
clone size: NA
J gene: TRBJ1-6

CDR3 protein: CASSLALRGYSPLHF
CDR3 DNA: TGCGCCAGCAGCTTGGCCTTGAGGGGATATTCACCCCTCCACTTT
V gene: TRBV5-1
D gene: NA
clone size: NA
J gene: TRBJ1-6

CDR3 protein: CASKTGTGPYEQYF
CDR3 DNA: TGTGCCAGTAAAACCGGGACAGGGCCCTACGAGCAGTACTTC
V gene: TRBV19
D gene: TRBD1
clone size: NA
J gene: TRBJ2-7

CDR3 protein: CASSLSRTARKEQYF
CDR3 DNA: TGTGCCAGCAGCTTATCTAGGACAGCCCGGAAGGAGCAGTACTTC
V gene: TRBV7-2
D gene: NA
clone size: NA
J gene: TRBJ2-7

CDR3 protein: CASSLGDRDTGELFF
CDR3 DNA: TGTGCCAGCAGTTTAGGGGACAGGGACACCGGGGAGCTGTTTTTT
V gene: TRBV28
D gene: TRBD1
clone size: NA
J gene: TRBJ2-2

CDR3 protein: CASSLVGGPNSPLHF
CDR3 DNA: TGTGCCAGCAGCTTAGTAGGGGGCCCTAATTCACCCCTCCACTTT
V gene: TRBV11-2
D gene: TRBD1
clone size: NA
J gene: TRBJ1-6

CDR3 protein: CASSLASSRSTLHF
CDR3 DNA: TGTGCCAGCAGCTTAGCGTCTTCCAGGAGTACCCTCCACTTT
V gene: TRBV13
D gene: NA
clone size: NA
J gene: TRBJ1-6

CDR3 protein: CASSSREMNTEAFF
CDR3 DNA: TGTGCCAGCAGCTCCCGGGAGATGAACACTGAAGCTTTCTTT
V gene: TRBV7-9
D gene: NA
clone size: NA
J gene: TRBJ1-1

CDR3 protein: CASSYSIWGNTEAFF
CDR3 DNA: TGTGCCAGCAGTTACTCGATTTGGGGGAACACTGAAGCTTTCTTT
V gene: TRBV6-6
D gene: NA
clone size: once
J gene: TRBJ1-1

CDR3 protein: CASSLTTARGGYTF
CDR3 DNA: TGTGCCAGCAGTTTAACGACGGCTCGGGGTGGCTACACCTTC
V gene: TRBV28
D gene: NA
clone size: NA
J gene: TRBJ1-2

CDR3 protein: CASSPRPGKTEAFF
CDR3 DNA: TGTGCCAGCAGTCCACGACCGGGAAAAACTGAAGCTTTCTTT
V gene: TRBV28
D gene: NA
clone size: medium-sized
J gene: TRBJ1-1

CDR3 protein: CASSTRQGVSEKLFF
CDR3 DNA: TGTGCCAGCAGCACCCGACAGGGGGTTAGTGAAAAACTGTTTTTT
V gene: TRBV7-9
D gene: TRBD1
clone size: NA
J gene: TRBJ1-4

CDR3 protein: CASSVRGGSAETQYF
CDR3 DNA: TGTGCCAGCAGCGTGCGGGGGGGTAGTGCGGAGACCCAGTACTTC
V gene: TRBV7-2
D gene: TRBD2
clone size: NA
J gene: TRBJ2-5

CDR3 protein: CASSSNTADEKLFF
CDR3 DNA: TGCGCCAGCAGCTCAAACACGGCGGACGAAAAACTGTTTTTT
V gene: TRBV5-1
D gene: NA
clone size: NA
J gene: TRBJ1-4

CDR3 protein: CASRTGAGNTIYF
CDR3 DNA: TGTGCCAGCAGGACAGGAGCTGGAAACACCATATATTTT
V gene: TRBV6-1
D gene: NA
clone size: NA
J gene: TRBJ1-3

CDR3 protein: CASGSGGTQYF
CDR3 DNA: TGTGCCAGCGGCTCGGGGGGTACGCAGTATTTT
V gene: TRBV11-2
D gene: TRBD2
clone size: NA
J gene: TRBJ2-3

CDR3 protein: CASSLGWGKGRYEQYF
CDR3 DNA: TGTGCCAGCAGCTTAGGCTGGGGGAAGGGGAGGTACGAGCAGTACTTC
V gene: TRBV11-2
D gene: NA
clone size: NA
J gene: TRBJ2-7

CDR3 protein: CASSLTRGGAYTQYF
CDR3 DNA: TGTGCCAGCAGTTTGACTCGCGGGGGGGCGTATACGCAGTATTTT
V gene: TRBV28
D gene: TRBD2
clone size: NA
J gene: TRBJ2-3

CDR3 protein: CASSFSPFYEQYF
CDR3 DNA: TGTGCCAGCAGCTTTTCGCCATTTTACGAGCAGTACTTC
V gene: TRBV7-2
D gene: NA
clone size: NA
J gene: TRBJ2-7

CDR3 protein: CASVRGLNTEAFF
CDR3 DNA: TGTGCCAGCGTCCGTGGGCTGAACACTGAAGCTTTCTTT
V gene: TRBV6-1
D gene: NA
clone size: NA
J gene: TRBJ1-1

CDR3 protein: CASKTPTNEKLFF
CDR3 DNA: TGTGCCAGCAAGACTCCAACTAATGAAAAACTGTTTTTT
V gene: TRBV6-5
D gene: NA
clone size: once
J gene: TRBJ1-4

CDR3 protein: CASSPRQSHTEAFF
CDR3 DNA: TGTGCCAGTAGCCCCCGACAGTCCCACACTGAAGCTTTCTTT
V gene: TRBV19
D gene: NA
clone size: NA
J gene: TRBJ1-1